What follows are 21 T cell receptor beta chains derived from one specimen sequenced in a study of T cells after yellow fever vaccination. In TCRdb, the 5' RACE reads were re-called with MiXCR into one record per CDR3 protein. The repertoire holds about 360,000 distinct CDR3 sequences, approximately 6% seen once, with approximately 15% in the top ten. The input for sequencing was PBMCs, taken 5 days after the yellow fever booster vaccination. The receptors were gathered from a man aged 30-40 years who received the YFV17D yellow fever vaccine.

Many counts were recorded for this clonotype. The gene calls are TRBV7-8 and TRBJ2-3; 8 bases agree with TRBD1. V lost 5 bases to trimming and J lost 4 bases; unmatched junction nucleotides: 11. CDR1 is SGHVS and CDR2 is FQNEAQ in the germline V gene. The CDR3 spans 16 residues. The CDR3 coding sequence is TGTGCCAGCAGCCCCTACCCTGGACAGGGCGCAGATACGCAGTATTTT. Protein sequence: CASSPYPGQGADTQYF.

This clonotype was seen more than once but under ten times. The gene calls are TRBV10-2 and TRBJ2-2; D is perhaps TRBD2 (5 bases). Germline CDR1 and CDR2: WSHSY and SAAADI. The V end was cut by 8 bases, the J end by 0 bases, with 7 bases between. This CDR3 spans 13 amino acids. The CDR3 DNA is TGCGCCAGCTCCGGGGCGAACACCGGGGAGCTGTTTTTT. Protein sequence: CASSGANTGELFF.

The genes are TRBV9 and TRBJ1-1, with 7 bases fitting TRBD1. This CDR3 comprises 13 residues. Losses at the gene ends were 4 bases for V and 7 bases for J; bases not matched to a gene: 7. Germline lookup yields CDR1 SGDLS and CDR2 YYNGEE. The CDR3 protein is CASSPTGTDEAFF. DNA for the CDR3: TGTGCCAGCAGCCCGACAGGGACCGATGAAGCTTTCTTT.

The V call is TRBV5-1, the J call TRBJ2-1, with 11 positions matching TRBD1. Germline trimming cut 4 bases from V and 9 bases from J; bases unmatched to any gene: 3. The CDR3 length is 13 residues. Germline loops: CDR1 SGHRS, CDR2 YFSETQ. CDR3 in DNA: TGCGCCAGCAGCGAAGGGACAGGGGGTGAGCAGTTCTTC. Its translation: CASSEGTGGEQFF. Looking up the rest from reference TRBV5-1 and TRBJ2-1 gives the full variable domain: KAGVTQTPRYLIKTRGQQVTLSCSPISGHRSVSWYQQTPGQGLQFLFEYFSETQRNKGNFPGRFSGRQFSNSRSEMNVSTLELGDSALYLCASSEGTGGEQFFGPGTRLTVL.

This clonotype was detected only a few times. The chain is built from TRBV18 and TRBJ2-4; D remains unclear. Germline loops: CDR1 KGHSH, CDR2 LQKENI. The CDR3 runs to 14 residues. The V and J ends lost 3 bases and 0 bases respectively, with 6 bases between them. The CDR3: CASSPQRAKNIQYF. In nucleotides, the CDR3 is TGTGCCAGCTCACCTCAGAGAGCCAAAAACATTCAGTACTTC.

The chain combines TRBV9 with TRBJ2-1, with TRBD2 matching 8 bases. CDR1 is SGDLS and CDR2 is YYNGEE in the germline V gene. With V trimmed by 1 base and J by 6 bases, 15 bases remained unmatched. The CDR3 consists of 18 residues. Here the CDR3 reads CASSVFKTAGGRVNEQFF. Written as DNA, the CDR3 is TGTGCCAGCAGCGTATTCAAGACCGCGGGAGGAAGGGTCAATGAGCAGTTCTTC. Full variable domain (remainder filled in from reference TRBV9 and TRBJ2-1): DSGVTQTPKHLITATGQRVTLRCSPRSGDLSVYWYQQSLDQGLQFLIQYYNGEERAKGNILERFSAQQFPDLHSELNLSSLELGDSALYFCASSVFKTAGGRVNEQFFGPGTRLTVL.

The rearrangement uses TRBV2 and TRBJ2-4; 8 nucleotides agree with TRBD1. Looked up from germline, CDR1 is SNHLY and CDR2 is FYNNEI. Trimming at V came to 10 bases and at J to 0 bases, leaving 8 bases not matched to a gene. The CDR3 totals 15 residues. The CDR3, as DNA: TGTGCCACCGGGGGACAGGACGTAGCCAAAAACATTCAGTACTTC. Translation gives CATGGQDVAKNIQYF.

In the case of this clonotype: A much larger clone sits a single nucleotide away, making a read error possible. V and J are TRBV6-2 or TRBV6-3 and TRBJ2-1; the D is unclear. V lost 2 bases and J lost 10, with 15 bases in between. The V gene's germline CDR1 is MNHEY and CDR2 SVGEGT. The CDR3 has 14 amino acids. In DNA form, the CDR3 reads TGTGCCAGCAGTTACCAATCCCCCTTAAGGGAGCAGTTCTTC. Protein: CASSYQSPLREQFF.

Ten or more counts support this clonotype. Here the CDR3 reads CSAREGYEQYF. As DNA, the CDR3 is TGCAGTGCTAGAGAGGGCTACGAGCAGTACTTC. The gene calls are TRBV20-1 and TRBJ2-7, with D hard to call. The CDR3 contains 11 residues. CDR1 is DFQATT and CDR2 is SNEGSKA in the germline V gene (reference sequence). V lost 0 bases and J lost 3, with 3 bases in between.

J is TRBJ1-3 and V is TRBV29-1; D unresolved. Trimming shortened V by 7 bases and J by 4 bases, and 11 bases separated the two germline ends. The CDR3 is 12 residues long. Germline lookup yields CDR1 SQVTM and CDR2 ANQGSEA. The CDR3 nucleotides are TGCAGCGCTGCTCTGTCCGGAAACACCATATATTTT. Amino acids: CSAALSGNTIYF.

This sequence joins TRBV7-9 and TRBJ2-2; D not resolved. The CDR3 is 15 amino acids. The germline CDR1 and CDR2 sequences are SEHNR and FQNEAQ (reference sequence). Trimming removed 3 bases at V and 0 bases at J, with 8 bases between. CDR3 region: CASSFTVSNTGELFF. The CDR3 bases are TGTGCCAGCAGCTTTACAGTTTCGAACACCGGGGAGCTGTTTTTT.

Only a few counts were recorded for this clonotype. The genes are TRBV11-3 and TRBJ2-5; D is unclear. Germline V gene data show CDR1 as SGHNT and CDR2 as YENEEA. V shed 5 bases and J shed 2 bases, with 6 bases lying between them. The CDR3 length is 12 residues. For the CDR3, the DNA is TGTGCCAGCAGCAAGAAGCAAGAGACCCAGTACTTC. This sequence encodes CASSKKQETQYF. Using reference TRBV11-3 and TRBJ2-5 for the parts outside the CDR3, the full variable domain is EAGVVQSPRYKIIEKKQPVAFWCNPISGHNTLYWYLQNLGQGPELLIRYENEEAVDDSQLPKDRFSAERLKGVDSTLKIQPAELGDSAVYLCASSKKQETQYFGPGTRLLVL.

The sample holds a few counts of this clonotype. The chain carries TRBV5-1 and TRBJ2-7, with 9 bases that match TRBD2. Germline V gene lookup returns CDR1 SGHRS and CDR2 YFSETQ. There are 15 residues in the CDR3. The trim removed 0 bases at V and 2 bases at J, leaving 3 bases unmatched. The CDR3 region has the DNA TGCGCCAGCAGCTTGGTACCTAGCGGGACCTACGAGCAGTACTTC. Its translation is CASSLVPSGTYEQYF.

The sample holds a few counts of this clonotype. The chain is built from TRBV5-6 and TRBJ2-1; D not resolved. V shed 0 bases and J shed 10 bases, with 5 bases lying between them. This CDR3 has 11 residues. Germline CDR1 is SGHDT and CDR2 is YYEEEE. CDR3 amino acids: CASSLVREQFF. For the CDR3, the DNA is TGTGCCAGCAGCTTGGTCAGAGAGCAGTTCTTC.

This clonotype was counted ten times or more. The gene calls are TRBV29-1 and TRBJ1-2; D is possibly TRBD1 (5 bases). The CDR3 is 12 residues long. The V end lost 7 bases, the J end lost 8 bases, and 17 bases lay between the germline ends. Germline lookup yields CDR1 SQVTM and CDR2 ANQGSEA. CDR3 nucleotides: TGCAGCGGAACTCCGGGACTATGGGGCTACACCTTC. It specifies CSGTPGLWGYTF.

The CDR3 nucleotides are TGTGCCAGCAGCTCCCCCGGGAGGTCTGGGGCCAACGTCCTGACTTTC. Translated: CASSSPGRSGANVLTF. J is TRBJ2-6 and V is TRBV27; 7 positions match TRBD2. V gave up 6 bases and J gave up 1 base; unmatched junction bases: 6. The CDR3 has 16 residues. CDR1 and CDR2 (germline): MNHEY, SMNVEV (reference sequence).

Ten or more counts support this clonotype. The genes are TRBV27 and TRBJ2-1, with TRBD2 matching over 16 bases. This CDR3 comprises 15 residues. V dropped 8 bases and J dropped 7; count of bases not matched to a gene: 5. Germline lookup yields CDR1 MNHEY and CDR2 SMNVEV (reference sequence). The DNA of the CDR3 is TGTGCCAGCGGGGGGACTAGCGGGAGGGCAAATGAGCAGTTCTTC. Protein sequence: CASGGTSGRANEQFF.

The chain combines TRBV12-3 or TRBV12-4 with TRBJ2-4, with D tentatively TRBD2 (6 bases). V was trimmed by 3 bases and J by 11 bases, leaving 14 bases between them. The CDR3 spans 13 residues. Here the CDR3 reads CASSFSSPGVQYF. The CDR3 coding sequence is TGTGCCAGCAGTTTCTCTTCACCGGGGGTTCAGTACTTC.

This clonotype was picked up a small number of times. The chain employs TRBV11-2 and TRBJ2-3, with D unresolved. This CDR3 spans 16 amino acids. Trimming pared 5 bases from V and 0 bases from J, leaving 15 bases between. Germline V CDR1 and CDR2: SGHAT, FQNNGV. The CDR3: CASSRHGPSSTDTQYF. Here the CDR3 DNA reads TGTGCCAGCAGCCGCCACGGACCGTCAAGCACAGATACGCAGTATTTT.

The chain employs TRBV10-3 and TRBJ1-5; D is ambiguous. This CDR3 spans 13 amino acids. V shed 6 bases and J shed 0 bases, with 6 bases lying between them. Germline CDR1 reads ENHRY; CDR2 reads SYGVKD. The CDR3 DNA sequence: TGTGCCATCAGCAAGTATAGCAATCAGCCCCAGCATTTT. As protein: CAISKYSNQPQHF.

The rearrangement joins TRBV20-1 to TRBJ2-7, with D uncertain. Germline V CDR1 and CDR2: DFQATT, SNEGSKA (reference sequence). Deletions cut 0 bases from V and 3 bases from J, with 12 bases between. The CDR3 sequence is 14 residues long. The CDR3 sequence: CSARDQRINYEQYF. The DNA of the CDR3 is TGCAGTGCTAGAGATCAAAGGATTAACTACGAGCAGTACTTC.